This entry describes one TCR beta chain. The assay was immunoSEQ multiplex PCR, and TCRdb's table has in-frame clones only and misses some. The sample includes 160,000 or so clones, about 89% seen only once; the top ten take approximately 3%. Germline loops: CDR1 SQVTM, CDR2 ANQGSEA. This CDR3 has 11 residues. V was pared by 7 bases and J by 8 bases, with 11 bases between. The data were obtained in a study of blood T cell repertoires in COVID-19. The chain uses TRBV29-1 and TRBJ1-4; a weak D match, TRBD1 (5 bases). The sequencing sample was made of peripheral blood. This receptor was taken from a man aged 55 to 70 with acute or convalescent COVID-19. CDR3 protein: CSGGWREKLFF. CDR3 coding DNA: TGCAGCGGGGGGTGGAGGGAAAAACTGTTTTTT.